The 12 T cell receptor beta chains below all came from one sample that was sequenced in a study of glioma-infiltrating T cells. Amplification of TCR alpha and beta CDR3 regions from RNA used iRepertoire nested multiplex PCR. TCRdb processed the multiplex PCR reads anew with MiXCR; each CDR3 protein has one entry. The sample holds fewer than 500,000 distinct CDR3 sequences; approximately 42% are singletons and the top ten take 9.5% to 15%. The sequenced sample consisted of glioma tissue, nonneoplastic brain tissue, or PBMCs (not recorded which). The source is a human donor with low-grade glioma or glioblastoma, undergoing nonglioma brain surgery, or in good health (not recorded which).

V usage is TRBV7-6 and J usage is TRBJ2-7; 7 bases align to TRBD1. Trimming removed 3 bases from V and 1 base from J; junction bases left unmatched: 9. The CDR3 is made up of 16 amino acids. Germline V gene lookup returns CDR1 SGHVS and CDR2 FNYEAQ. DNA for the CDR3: TGTGCCAGCAGCTTCCCTCCAACAGGGGCTTCCTACGAGCAGTACTTC. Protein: CASSFPPTGASYEQYF. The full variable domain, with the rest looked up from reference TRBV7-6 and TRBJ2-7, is GAGVSQSPRYKVTKRGQDVALRCDPISGHVSLYWYRQALGQGPEFLTYFNYEAQQDKSGLPNDRFSAERPEGSISTLTIQRTEQRDSAMYRCASSFPPTGASYEQYFGPGTRLTVT.

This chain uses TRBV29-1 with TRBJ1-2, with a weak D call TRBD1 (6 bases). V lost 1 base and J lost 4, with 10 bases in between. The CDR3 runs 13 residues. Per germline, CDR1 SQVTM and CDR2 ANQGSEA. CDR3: CSVEGGGLYGYTF. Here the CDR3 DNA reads TGCAGCGTTGAAGGGGGGGGGCTCTATGGCTACACCTTC.

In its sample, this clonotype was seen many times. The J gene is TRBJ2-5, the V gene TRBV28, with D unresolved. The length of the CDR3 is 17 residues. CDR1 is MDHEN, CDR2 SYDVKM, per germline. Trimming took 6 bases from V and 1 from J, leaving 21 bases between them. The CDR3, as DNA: TGTGCCAGCAGCCAACCAACTGATATCCCCCTCCAAGAGACCCAGTACTTC. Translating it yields CASSQPTDIPLQETQYF.

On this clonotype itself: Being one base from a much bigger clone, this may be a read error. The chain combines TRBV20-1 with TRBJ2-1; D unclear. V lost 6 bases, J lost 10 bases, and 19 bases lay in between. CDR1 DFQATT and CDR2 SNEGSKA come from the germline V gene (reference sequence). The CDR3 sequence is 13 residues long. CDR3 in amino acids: CSALKDVSDEQFF. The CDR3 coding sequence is TGCAGTGCCCTAAAGGATGTATCAGACGAGCAGTTCTTC.

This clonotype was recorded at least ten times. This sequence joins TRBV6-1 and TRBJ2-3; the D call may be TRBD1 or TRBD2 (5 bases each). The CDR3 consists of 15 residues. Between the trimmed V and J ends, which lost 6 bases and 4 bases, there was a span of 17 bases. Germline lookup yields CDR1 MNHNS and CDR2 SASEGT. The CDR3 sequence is CASSPPGRHADTQYF. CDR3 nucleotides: TGTGCCAGCAGCCCCCCGGGGCGACACGCAGATACGCAGTATTTT.

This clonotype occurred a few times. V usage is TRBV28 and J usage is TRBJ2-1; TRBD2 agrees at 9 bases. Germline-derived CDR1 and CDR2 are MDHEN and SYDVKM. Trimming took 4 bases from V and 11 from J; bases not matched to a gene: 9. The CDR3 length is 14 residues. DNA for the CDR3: TGTGCCAGCAGTTCCCGGACTAGCGTTAAGAAGCAGTTCTTC. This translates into CASSSRTSVKKQFF.

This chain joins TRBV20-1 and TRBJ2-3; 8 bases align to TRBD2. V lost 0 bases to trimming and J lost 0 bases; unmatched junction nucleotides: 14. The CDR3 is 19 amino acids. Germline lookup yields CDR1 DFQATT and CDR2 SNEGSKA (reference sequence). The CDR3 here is CSAREVEAGGSPSTDTQYF. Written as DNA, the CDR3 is TGCAGTGCTAGAGAAGTGGAGGCGGGGGGATCCCCTAGCACAGATACGCAGTATTTT.

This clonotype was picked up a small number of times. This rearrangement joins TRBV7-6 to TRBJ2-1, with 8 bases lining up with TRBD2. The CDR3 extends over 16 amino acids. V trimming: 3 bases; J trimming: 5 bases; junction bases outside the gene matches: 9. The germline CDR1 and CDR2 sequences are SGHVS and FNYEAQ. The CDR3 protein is CASSLVAGRDHNEQFF. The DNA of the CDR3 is TGTGCCAGCAGCTTGGTAGCGGGAAGGGACCACAATGAGCAGTTCTTC.

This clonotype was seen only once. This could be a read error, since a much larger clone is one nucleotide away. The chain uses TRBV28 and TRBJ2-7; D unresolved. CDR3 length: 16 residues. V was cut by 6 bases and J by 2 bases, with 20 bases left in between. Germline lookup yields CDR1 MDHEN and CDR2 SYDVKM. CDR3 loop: CASSPPGGELAYEQYF. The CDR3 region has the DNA TGTGCCAGCAGCCCCCCGGGTGGCGAGCTCGCCTACGAGCAGTACTTC.

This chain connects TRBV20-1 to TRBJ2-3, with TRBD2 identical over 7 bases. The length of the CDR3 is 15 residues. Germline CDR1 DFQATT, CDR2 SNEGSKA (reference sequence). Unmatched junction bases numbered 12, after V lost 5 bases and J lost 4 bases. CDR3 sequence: CSALRAGVLADTQYF. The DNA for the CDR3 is TGCAGTGCTCTTCGGGCGGGAGTTCTTGCAGATACGCAGTATTTT.

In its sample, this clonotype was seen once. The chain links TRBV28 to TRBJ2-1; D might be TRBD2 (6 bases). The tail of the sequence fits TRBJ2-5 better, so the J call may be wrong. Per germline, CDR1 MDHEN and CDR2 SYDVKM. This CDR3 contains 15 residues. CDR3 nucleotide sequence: TGTGCCAGCAGTTTACCGGGAGCAAGCGATTTGGACCAGTACTTC. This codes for CASSLPGASDLDQYF.

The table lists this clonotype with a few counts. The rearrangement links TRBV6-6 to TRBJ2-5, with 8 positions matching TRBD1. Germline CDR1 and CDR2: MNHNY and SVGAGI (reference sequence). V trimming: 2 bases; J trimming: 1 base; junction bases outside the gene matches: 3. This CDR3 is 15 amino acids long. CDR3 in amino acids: CASSYTQGAQETQYF. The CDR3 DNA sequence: TGTGCCAGCAGTTACACTCAGGGGGCCCAAGAGACCCAGTACTTC.